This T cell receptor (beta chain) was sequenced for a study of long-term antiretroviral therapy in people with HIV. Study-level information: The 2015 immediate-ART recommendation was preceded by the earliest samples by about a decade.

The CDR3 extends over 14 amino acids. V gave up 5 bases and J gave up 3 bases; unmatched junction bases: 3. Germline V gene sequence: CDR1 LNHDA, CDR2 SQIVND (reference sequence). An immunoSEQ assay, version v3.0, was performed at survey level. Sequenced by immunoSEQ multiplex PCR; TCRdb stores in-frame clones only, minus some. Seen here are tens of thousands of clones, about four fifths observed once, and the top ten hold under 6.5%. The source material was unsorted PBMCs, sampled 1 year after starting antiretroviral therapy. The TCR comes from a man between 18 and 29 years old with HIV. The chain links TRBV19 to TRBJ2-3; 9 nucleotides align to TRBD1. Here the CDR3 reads CASSRTGDTDTQYF. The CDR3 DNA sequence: TGTGCCAGTAGTCGGACAGGGGATACAGATACGCAGTATTTT.